This T cell receptor (beta chain) is from a study of T cells in tumors after PD-1 blockade. Using immunoSEQ multiplex PCR, the repertoire was profiled, and TCRdb retains in-frame clones only, with some absent. The sample shows 60,000 to 65,000 clones, 74% of them seen only once. Trimming stripped 7 bases from V and 3 bases from J, with 13 bases between. Looked up from germline, CDR1 is LNHDA and CDR2 is SQIVND (reference sequence). The CDR3 runs to 14 residues. The chain recombines TRBV19 with TRBJ1-5; no clear D gene. This TCR was sampled from a human donor with basal cell carcinoma. This specimen was PBMCs, taken after anti-PD-1 treatment. The CDR3 here is CASNIGGDNQPQHF. The CDR3 DNA reads TGTGCCAGTAACATCGGAGGTGACAATCAGCCCCAGCATTTT.